This TCR beta chain was retrieved from a study of CD4 T cells in relation to SARS-CoV-2 and coronaviruses. Background on the study: ViraFEST: approximately eleven-day antigen culture of PBMCs, then TCR beta CDR3 sequencing.

Germline CDR1 and CDR2: ENHRY and SYGVKD. CDR3 size: 10 residues. Profiling relied on immunoSEQ multiplex PCR, and the TCRdb table lists in-frame clones only, not all of them. Of around 41,000 clones in the sample, over 75% were seen once. On this clone itself: The antigen is unknown. One end of the junction varies from germline; a read error may be responsible.

The TCR sequence derives from an adult with COVID-19. The sequenced sample consisted of naive CD4+ T cells from PBMCs, cultured in vitro. Subset reported: naive CD4+ T cells isolated by negative enrichment. The chain employs TRBV10-3 and TRBJ2-7; 7 positions agree with TRBD2. The CDR3 region has the DNA TGTGCCATCAGTGAACGGGGACTACACTTC. Its protein product is CAISERGLHF.